The clone carrying this T cell receptor (beta chain) was seen more than once but under ten times. Its matching antigen is unknown. At one of its ends the junction is not consistent with the germline gene, which may arise from a read error. A single record per CDR3 protein comes from TCRdb applying MiXCR to the 5' RACE reads. The data show some 760,000 distinct CDR3 sequences, over 15% seen once. These data are taken from a study of identical twins. Study-wide points: Findings came from cross-sectional statistics, without long-term follow-up of donors.

CDR3 length: 13 amino acids. Per the germline V gene, CDR1 is SSHAT and CDR2 is FNYEAQ (reference sequence). The data also belong to a second study, concerning T cells expressing NK-cell markers.

Sequencing used PBMCs. The receptor was isolated from a woman younger than 30 in good health. The chain has TRBV7-7 and TRBJ2-5, with 7 bases matching TRBD2. The CDR3, as DNA: TGTGCTAGCAGCTTCGGACTAGAGGCGACCCAGTACTTC. Its protein product is CASSFGLEATQYF.